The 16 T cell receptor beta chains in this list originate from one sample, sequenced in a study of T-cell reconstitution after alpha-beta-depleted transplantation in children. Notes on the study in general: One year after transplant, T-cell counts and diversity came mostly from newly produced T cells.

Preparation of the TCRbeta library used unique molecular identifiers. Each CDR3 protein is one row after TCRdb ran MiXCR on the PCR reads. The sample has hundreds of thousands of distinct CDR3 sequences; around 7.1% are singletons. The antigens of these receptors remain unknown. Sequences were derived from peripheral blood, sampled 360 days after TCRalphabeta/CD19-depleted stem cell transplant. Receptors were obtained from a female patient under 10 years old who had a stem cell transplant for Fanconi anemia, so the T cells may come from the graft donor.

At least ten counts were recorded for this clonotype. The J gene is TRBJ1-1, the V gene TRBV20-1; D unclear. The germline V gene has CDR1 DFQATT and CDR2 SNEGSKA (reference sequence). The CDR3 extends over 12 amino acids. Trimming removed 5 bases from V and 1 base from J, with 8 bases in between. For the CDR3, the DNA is TGCAGTGCTCCCAGTAGGAACACTGAAGCTTTCTTT. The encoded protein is CSAPSRNTEAFF.

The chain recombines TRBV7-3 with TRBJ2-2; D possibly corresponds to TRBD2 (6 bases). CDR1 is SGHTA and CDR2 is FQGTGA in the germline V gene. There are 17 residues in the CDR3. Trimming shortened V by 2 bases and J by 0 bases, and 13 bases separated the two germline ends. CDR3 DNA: TGTGCCAGCAGCTTATTGCCTAGCGATTCGAACACCGGGGAGCTGTTTTTT. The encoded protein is CASSLLPSDSNTGELFF. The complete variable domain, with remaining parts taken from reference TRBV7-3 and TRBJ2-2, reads GAGVSQTPSNKVTEKGKYVELRCDPISGHTALYWYRQSLGQGPEFLIYFQGTGAADDSGLPNDRFFAVRPEGSVSTLKIQRTERGDSAVYLCASSLLPSDSNTGELFFGEGSRLTVL.

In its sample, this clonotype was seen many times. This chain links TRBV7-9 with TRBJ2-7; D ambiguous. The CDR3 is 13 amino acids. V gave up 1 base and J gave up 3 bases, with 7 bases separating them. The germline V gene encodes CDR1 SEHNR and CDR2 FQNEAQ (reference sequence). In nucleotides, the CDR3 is TGTGCCAGCAGCTTAGACTATCGCTACGAGCAGTACTTC. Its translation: CASSLDYRYEQYF.

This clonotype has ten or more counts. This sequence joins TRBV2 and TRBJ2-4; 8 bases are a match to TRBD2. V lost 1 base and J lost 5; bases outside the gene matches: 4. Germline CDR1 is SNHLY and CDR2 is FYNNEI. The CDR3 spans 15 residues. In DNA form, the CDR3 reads TGTGCCAGCAGTGAAGACGGGACTAGTCAAAACATTCAGTACTTC. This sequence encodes CASSEDGTSQNIQYF.

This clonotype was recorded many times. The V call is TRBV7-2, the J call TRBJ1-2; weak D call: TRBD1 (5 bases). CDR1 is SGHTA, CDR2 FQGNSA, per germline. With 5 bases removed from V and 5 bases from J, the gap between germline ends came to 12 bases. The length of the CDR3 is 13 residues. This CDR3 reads CASSHRSPYGYTF. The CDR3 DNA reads TGTGCCAGCAGCCACAGGAGTCCGTATGGCTACACCTTC.

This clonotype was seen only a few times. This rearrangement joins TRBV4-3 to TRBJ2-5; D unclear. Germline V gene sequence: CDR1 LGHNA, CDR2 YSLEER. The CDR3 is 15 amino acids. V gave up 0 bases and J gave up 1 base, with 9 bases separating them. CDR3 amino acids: CASSQDRTFQETQYF. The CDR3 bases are TGCGCCAGCAGCCAAGATCGTACGTTCCAAGAGACCCAGTACTTC.

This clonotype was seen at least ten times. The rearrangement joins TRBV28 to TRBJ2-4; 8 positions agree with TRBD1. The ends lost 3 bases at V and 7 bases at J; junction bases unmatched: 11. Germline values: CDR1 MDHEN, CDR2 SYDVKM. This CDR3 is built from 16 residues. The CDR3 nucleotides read TGTGCCAGCAGTTTTTTGGGAAGATACAGGGGGAACATTCAGTACTTC. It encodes CASSFLGRYRGNIQYF.

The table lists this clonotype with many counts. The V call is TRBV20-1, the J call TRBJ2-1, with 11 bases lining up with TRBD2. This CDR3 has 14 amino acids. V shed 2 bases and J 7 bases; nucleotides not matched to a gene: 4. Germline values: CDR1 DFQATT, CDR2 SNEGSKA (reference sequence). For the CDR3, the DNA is TGCAGTGCTAGATATAGCGGGAGGGCGAATGAGCAGTTCTTC. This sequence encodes CSARYSGRANEQFF.

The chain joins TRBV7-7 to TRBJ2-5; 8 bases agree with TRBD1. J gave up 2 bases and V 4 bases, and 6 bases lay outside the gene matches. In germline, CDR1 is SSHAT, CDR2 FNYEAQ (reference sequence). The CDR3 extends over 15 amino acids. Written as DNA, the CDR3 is TGTGCCAGCAGCTCAGGGGGCCCCTTTCAAGAGACCCAGTACTTC. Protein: CASSSGGPFQETQYF.

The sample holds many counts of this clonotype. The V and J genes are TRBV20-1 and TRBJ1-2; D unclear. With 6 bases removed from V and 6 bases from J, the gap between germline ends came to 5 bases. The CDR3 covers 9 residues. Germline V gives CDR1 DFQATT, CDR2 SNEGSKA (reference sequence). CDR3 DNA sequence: TGCAGTGCCCCGAATGGCTACACCTTC. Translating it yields CSAPNGYTF.

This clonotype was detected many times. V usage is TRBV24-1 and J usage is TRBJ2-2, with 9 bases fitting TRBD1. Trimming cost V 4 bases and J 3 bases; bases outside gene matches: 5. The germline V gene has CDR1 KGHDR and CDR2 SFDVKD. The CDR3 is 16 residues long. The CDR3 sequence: CATSESTGGDTGELFF. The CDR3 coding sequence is TGTGCCACCAGTGAATCGACAGGGGGAGACACCGGGGAGCTGTTTTTT.

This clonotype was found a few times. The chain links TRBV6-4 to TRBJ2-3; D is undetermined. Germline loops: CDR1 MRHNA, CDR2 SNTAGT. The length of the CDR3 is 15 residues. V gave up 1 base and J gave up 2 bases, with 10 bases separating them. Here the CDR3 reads CASSDLGEATDTQYF. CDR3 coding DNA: TGTGCCAGCAGTGACTTGGGCGAAGCCACAGATACGCAGTATTTT.

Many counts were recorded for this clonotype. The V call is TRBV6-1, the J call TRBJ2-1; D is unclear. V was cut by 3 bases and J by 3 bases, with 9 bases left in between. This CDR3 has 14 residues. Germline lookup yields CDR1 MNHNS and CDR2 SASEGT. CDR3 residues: CASSERSYYNEQFF. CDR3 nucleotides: TGTGCCAGCAGTGAGAGGAGCTACTACAATGAGCAGTTCTTC.

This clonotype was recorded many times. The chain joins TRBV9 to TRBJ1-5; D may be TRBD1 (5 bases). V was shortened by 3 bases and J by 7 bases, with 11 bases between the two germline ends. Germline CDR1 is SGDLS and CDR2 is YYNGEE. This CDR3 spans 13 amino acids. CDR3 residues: CASSGGVQQPQHF. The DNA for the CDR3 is TGTGCCAGCAGCGGGGGCGTTCAACAGCCCCAGCATTTT.

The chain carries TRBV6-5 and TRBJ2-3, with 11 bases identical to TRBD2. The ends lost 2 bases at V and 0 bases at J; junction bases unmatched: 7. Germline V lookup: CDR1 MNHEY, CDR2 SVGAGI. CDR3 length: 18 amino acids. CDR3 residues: CASSYPGTSGTSTDTQYF. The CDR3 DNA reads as TGTGCCAGCAGTTACCCCGGGACTAGCGGAACTAGCACAGATACGCAGTATTTT.

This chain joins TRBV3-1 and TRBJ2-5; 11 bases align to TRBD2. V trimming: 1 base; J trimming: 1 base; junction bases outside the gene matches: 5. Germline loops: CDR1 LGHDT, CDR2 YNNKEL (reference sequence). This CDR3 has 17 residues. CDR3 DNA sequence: TGTGCCAGCAGCCAAGTAGGGACTAGCGGTCCCCAAGAGACCCAGTACTTC. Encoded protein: CASSQVGTSGPQETQYF.